This T cell receptor (beta chain) was recovered during a study of T cell responses to AZD1222 COVID-19 vaccine. The study, taken as a whole, reports: Nearly half of spike-specific TCRs reportedly target variant regions that are unmutated in the B.1.351 and B.1.1.7 variants.

The CDR3 extends over 14 amino acids. The germline V gene encodes CDR1 SGHTA and CDR2 FQGNSA. Trimming cost V 4 bases and J 5 bases, with 14 bases left between them. Measured with immunoSEQ multiplex PCR; TCRdb has only the in-frame clones, and not every one. This sample has about 93,000 clones, with around 85% found just once. Note on this clone: Its specificity is unknown.

The V gene is TRBV7-2, the J gene TRBJ1-2, with a weak D call TRBD1 (5 bases). The clonotype comes from an adult in good health. The input for sequencing was peripheral blood, taken on day 0 of AZD1222 vaccination. The CDR3 sequence is CASSYGVGEYGYTF. The CDR3 nucleotides are TGTGCCAGCAGCTACGGGGTGGGGGAATATGGCTACACCTTC.